This T cell receptor beta chain originates from a study of shared clonotypes between healthy human individuals. Here immunoSEQ multiplex PCR was the method, and the copy in TCRdb shows in-frame clones only, minus some. The sample comprises approximately 2,000,000 clones, around 93% of which are singletons, and about 1.6% rests with the top ten. Germline V gene lookup returns CDR1 MDHEN and CDR2 SYDVKM. The CDR3 consists of 15 residues. V shed 7 bases, J shed 6 bases, and the junction held 15 bases outside the gene matches. Terminally differentiated effector memory CD45RA+ cells were left out of the naive CD8 fraction, which was CD45RO-negative and positively selected for CCR7. The table lists this clone with a count of one.

The specimen sequenced was naive CD8+ T cells from PBMCs. This rearrangement joins TRBV28 to TRBJ2-7; TRBD2 agrees at 7 bases. The receptor's source is a man younger than 30 in good health. Some clones in this sample may be carry-over from other donors' samples. The CDR3, as DNA: TGTGCCAGCACGGGAAGCGGGACCCCCCATCGCGAGCAGTACTTC. It is translated as CASTGSGTPHREQYF.